The 22 T cell receptor beta chains given below trace back to one sample, sequenced in a study of tumor and adjacent non-tumor tissue in lung cancer. A modified ARM-PCR protocol with three rounds of nested PCR amplified TCRbeta. TCRdb ran MiXCR on the multiplex PCR reads and lists one entry per CDR3 protein. The sample consists of around 66,000 distinct CDR3 sequences, 73% of them appearing once. RNA was extracted from bulk tissue without any cell sorting. Sequenced material: lung tumor tissue. These receptor sequences come from a man aged 60 to 69 with non-small cell lung cancer.

A remark on this clonotype: A much larger clone lies one base from this, so it may be a read error. The gene calls are TRBV28 and TRBJ2-5; a possible D gene is TRBD1 (6 bases). The CDR3 sequence is 15 residues long. Germline V CDR1 and CDR2: MDHEN, SYDVKM. The CDR3 spells CVSRVRVTGGETQYF. The CDR3 DNA reads as TGTGTCAGCAGGGTTCGGGTGACAGGAGGAGAGACCCAGTACTTC.

In the case of this clonotype: At one boundary the junction diverges from the germline segment, which might be a read error. V usage is TRBV20-1 and J usage is TRBJ2-5; D might be TRBD1 (5 bases). Germline V lookup: CDR1 DFQATT, CDR2 SNEGSKA (reference sequence). The CDR3 spans 12 residues. The DNA of the CDR3 is TGCACTGTTTTAGGGGTGGTGGAGACGCAGTACTTC. It encodes CTVLGVVETQYF.

The chain has TRBV25-1 and TRBJ2-1, with 8 bases fitting TRBD2. The CDR3 length is 14 residues. CDR1 and CDR2 (germline): MGHDK, SYGVNS. The V segment lost 8 bases and the J segment 7 bases; nucleotides outside the gene matches: 10. CDR3 region: CASLGLGVTNEQFF. CDR3 coding DNA: TGTGCCAGCCTGGGACTAGGGGTTACGAATGAGCAGTTCTTC. The full variable domain, in which reference TRBV25-1 and TRBJ2-1 provide the parts outside the CDR3, is EADIYQTPRYLVIGTGKKITLECSQTMGHDKMYWYQQDPGMELHLIHYSYGVNSTEKGDLSSESTVSRIRTEHFPLTLESARPSHTSQYLCASLGLGVTNEQFFGPGTRLTVL.

Notes on this clonotype: Germline is not matched at one junction end, which may reflect a read error. Here the CDR3 reads CASRDTSKTGELFF. The CDR3 nucleotides are TGTGCCAGCCGGGATACCTCGAAGACCGGGGAGCTGTTTTTT. The chain employs TRBV6-1 and TRBJ2-2, with D maybe TRBD2 (5 bases). In germline, CDR1 is MNHNS, CDR2 SASEGT. CDR3 length: 14 residues.

Details on this clonotype: Given a much more abundant clone one base away, this may be a read error. The chain recombines TRBV2 with TRBJ1-2, with 9 nucleotides matching TRBD1. This CDR3 has 15 amino acids. Germline CDR1 is SNHLY and CDR2 is FYNNEI. The CDR3 DNA follows: TGTGGCAGCAGCGCCGTGGATCGGACAGGGGTTGGCTACACCTTC. Translation: CGSSAVDRTGVGYTF.

This clonotype appeared a few times. A read error may account for a junction end that differs from germline. This rearrangement joins TRBV6-5 to TRBJ2-7; D tentatively fits TRBD1 or TRBD2 (6 bases each). The CDR3 contains 15 residues. Germline V CDR1 and CDR2: MNHEY, SVGAGI. The CDR3 nucleotides are TGTGCCAGCAGTGACTCGCGGCGGGACACGGCCGAGCAGTACTTC. It specifies CASSDSRRDTAEQYF.

The V gene is TRBV7-9, the J gene TRBJ1-6; no reliable D call. The CDR3 length is 16 residues. Germline CDR1 SEHNR, CDR2 FQNEAQ (reference sequence). The V and J ends lost 1 base and 8 bases respectively, with 15 bases between them. The CDR3 DNA reads TGTGCCAGCAGCTTAGTCATGGCAGTAGGGCATTCACCCCTCCACTTT. It specifies CASSLVMAVGHSPLHF.

Concerning this clonotype itself: The junction and the germline gene differ at one end; a read error may be behind it. The chain has TRBV6-2 or TRBV6-3 and TRBJ2-1, with TRBD2 as a possible D gene (5 bases). The CDR3 loop spans 14 amino acids. Germline CDR1 is MNHEY and CDR2 is SVGEGT. CDR3 region: CASSYSGVGSERFF. CDR3 bases: TGTGCCAGCAGTTACTCCGGTGTGGGGAGTGAGCGGTTCTTC.

As concerns this clonotype: This is likely a read error, given that the CDR3 carries no conserved phenylalanine or tryptophan at its end. The chain links TRBV12-3 or TRBV12-4 to TRBJ2-1; 10 nucleotides match TRBD2. CDR3 size: 18 residues. The chain's CDR3 is CTSSYRTSGRRYGNEQFL. DNA of the CDR3: TGTACCAGCAGTTACAGGACTAGCGGTCGGAGATACGGCAATGAGCAGTTCTTA.

Remarks on this clonotype: Relative to the germline gene, one junction end is altered; a read error may explain this. The chain has TRBV6-6 and TRBJ2-1; 7 bases match TRBD2. Germline CDR1 is MNHNY and CDR2 is SVGAGI (reference sequence). This CDR3 contains 15 residues. The CDR3 protein is CANSLSQRDWNEQFF. The CDR3 bases are TGTGCCAACAGTCTTTCCCAGCGGGATTGGAATGAGCAGTTCTTC.

Regarding this clonotype: This may be a read error: a much more frequent sequence differs by one nucleotide. The chain uses TRBV13 and TRBJ2-1, with TRBD1 matching 7 bases. The length of the CDR3 is 15 residues. Germline CDR1 PRHDT, CDR2 FYEKMQ (reference sequence). CDR3 sequence: CAISLGERQGNEQFF. The CDR3 coding sequence is TGTGCCATCAGCTTAGGGGAGAGACAGGGCAATGAGCAGTTCTTC.

Written as DNA, the CDR3 is TGTGCCAGTACAAGCGGCGACAGCTCCTACAATGAGCAGTTCTTC. The encoded protein is CASTSGDSSYNEQFF. The rearrangement uses TRBV19 and TRBJ2-1, with D perhaps assigned TRBD1 or TRBD2 (5 bases each). CDR3 length: 15 amino acids. The V end was cut by 7 bases, the J end by 0 bases, with 13 bases between. Germline assignment: CDR1 LNHDA and CDR2 SQIVND (reference sequence).

The V and J genes are TRBV5-6 and TRBJ2-1; D gene unclear. The V gene lost 4 bases and the J gene lost 7 bases, with 9 bases spanning the gap. Germline-derived CDR1 and CDR2 are SGHDT and YYEEEE. The CDR3 sequence is 12 residues long. CDR3 DNA sequence: TGTGCCAGCAGCATCGAACAGAATGAGCAGTTCTTC. Protein sequence: CASSIEQNEQFF.

The sample holds a few counts of this clonotype. A much bigger clone sits one base away, suggesting this may be a read error. The V call is TRBV5-4, the J call TRBJ2-1, with 8 positions matching TRBD1. Germline loops: CDR1 SGHNT, CDR2 YYREEE (reference sequence). This CDR3 has 16 amino acids. In DNA, the CDR3 is TGTGCCAACAGCCCAGGGGGCGCCCTCTCCTACAATGAGCAGTTCTTC. Translating gives CANSPGGALSYNEQFF. The whole variable domain, filled in from reference TRBV5-4 and TRBJ2-1, reads ETGVTQSPTHLIKTRGQQVTLRCSSQSGHNTVSWYQQALGQGPQFIFQYYREEENGRGNFPPRFSGLQFPNYSSELNVNALELDDSALYLCANSPGGALSYNEQFFGPGTRLTVL.

A word on this clonotype: Sequence at one end of the junction differs from germline and may be a read error. The rearrangement uses TRBV6-1 and TRBJ1-5; 7 bases map to TRBD1. Germline V gene sequence: CDR1 MNHNS, CDR2 SASEGT. The CDR3 has 15 residues. Written as DNA, the CDR3 is TGTGCCAGCAGTGAATTACGACAGGGTTCTCGGTCCCAGAATTTT. Translating gives CASSELRQGSRSQNF.

This clonotype has more than one count but fewer than ten. At one end the junction does not follow the germline gene, possibly because of a read error. The chain joins TRBV20-1 to TRBJ2-3; D is perhaps TRBD2 (6 bases). The CDR3 covers 14 residues. Germline lookup yields CDR1 DFQATT and CDR2 SNEGSKA (reference sequence). CDR3 loop: CRADGSMGTDMQYF. The CDR3 DNA sequence: TGCAGAGCTGACGGGAGTATGGGCACAGATATGCAGTATTTT.

This clonotype has ten or more counts. The junction departs from the called germline gene at one end, perhaps through a read error. The V and J genes are TRBV12-3 or TRBV12-4 and TRBJ1-1; the D is unclear. This CDR3 spans 13 amino acids. CDR3 DNA: TGTGCAAGCAGCCTATCCAGGAGTAATGAAGCTTTCTTT. Its translation: CASSLSRSNEAFF.

The chain uses TRBV20-1 and TRBJ2-3; the D is unclear. Trimming took 8 bases from V and 6 from J, leaving 24 bases between them. In germline, CDR1 is DFQATT, CDR2 SNEGSKA (reference sequence). The CDR3 has 15 amino acids. CDR3 loop: CSTPAGPMITDTQYF. The CDR3 bases are TGCAGTACACCTGCTGGACCTATGATCACTGATACGCAGTATTTT.

The V call is TRBV19, the J call TRBJ2-2; D is perhaps TRBD2 (5 bases). V gave up 2 bases and J gave up 4 bases, with 14 bases separating them. The CDR3 length is 16 residues. CDR1 and CDR2 (germline): LNHDA, SQIVND (reference sequence). As DNA, the CDR3 is TGTGCCAGTAGTATATCCTCCCGGGGATCCACCGGGGAGCTGTTTTTT. Translated, it gives CASSISSRGSTGELFF. Full variable domain (missing parts from reference TRBV19 and TRBJ2-2): DGGITQSPKYLFRKEGQNVTLSCEQNLNHDAMYWYRQDPGQGLRLIYYSQIVNDFQKGDIAEGYSVSREKKESFPLTVTSAQKNPTAFYLCASSISSRGSTGELFFGEGSRLTVL.

Many counts were recorded for this clonotype. This rearrangement joins TRBV29-1 to TRBJ2-1, with 9 bases matching TRBD1. The CDR3 spans 16 residues. The V and J ends lost 1 base and 6 bases, in that order; junction bases with no gene match: 10. Germline V gives CDR1 SQVTM, CDR2 ANQGSEA. The CDR3 DNA reads as TGCAGCGTTGAAGTCCCGGCCGGGACAGGGTTCAATGAGCAGTTCTTC. Residues: CSVEVPAGTGFNEQFF.

The chain uses TRBV29-1 and TRBJ1-2; D not resolved. V was pared by 5 bases and J by 3 bases, with 13 bases between. This CDR3 has 13 amino acids. Germline V gives CDR1 SQVTM, CDR2 ANQGSEA. CDR3 sequence reads: CSVTRMLDYGYTF. The CDR3 DNA follows: TGCAGCGTTACCAGGATGTTGGACTATGGCTACACCTTC. Full variable domain (outside the CDR3, taken from reference TRBV29-1 and TRBJ1-2): SAVISQKPSRDICQRGTSLTIQCQVDSQVTMMFWYRQQPGQSLTLIATANQGSEATYESGFVIDKFPISRPNLTFSTLTVSNMSPEDSSIYLCSVTRMLDYGYTFGSGTRLTVV.

Only a few counts were recorded for this clonotype. The rearrangement links TRBV4-2 to TRBJ1-5; D perhaps matches TRBD1 (6 bases). Germline V gene lookup returns CDR1 LGHNA and CDR2 YNFKEQ. Trimming left V 4 bases short and J 0 bases short, with 10 bases between. The length of the CDR3 is 15 residues. The CDR3 bases are TGTGCCAGCAGCCGGGCGGACAGTAGCAATCAGCCCCAGCATTTT. Its translation is CASSRADSSNQPQHF.